The 26 T cell receptor beta chains below all came from one sample that was sequenced in a study of T cells in Graves' hyperthyroidism and ophthalmopathy. Amplification of TCR beta CDR3 regions used RNA as the template. A set of HTBI primers served as the primers for a first-round RT-PCR of the TCR CDR3. TCRdb called the multiplex PCR reads again in MiXCR, with one record for every CDR3 protein. The repertoire holds around 480,000 distinct CDR3 sequences, about 15% seen once, with around 17% in the top ten. The sample taken for sequencing was blood. The receptors shown here come from a young woman with Graves' hyperthyroidism.

This clonotype was detected ten times or more. The chain recombines TRBV18 with TRBJ2-7, with 7 positions matching TRBD1. This CDR3 contains 15 residues. Germline CDR1 is KGHSH and CDR2 is LQKENI. Trimming removed 4 bases from V and 4 bases from J; junction bases left unmatched: 10. The CDR3 loop is CASSHPGTAIYEQYV. In DNA, the CDR3 is TGTGCCAGCTCACACCCCGGGACAGCGATTTACGAGCAGTACGTC.

This clonotype was seen repeatedly, ten times or more. This sequence joins TRBV12-3 or TRBV12-4 and TRBJ1-1; possibly TRBD1 for D (5 bases). The CDR3 covers 15 residues. Trimming removed 7 bases at V and 6 bases at J, with 21 bases between. The CDR3 DNA reads as TGTGCCAGCACCTTGGACGGGGGGATCCTCCCTGAAGCTTTCTTT. Its protein is CASTLDGGILPEAFF.

This clonotype has a count of ten or more. The chain employs TRBV5-1 and TRBJ2-5; D remains ambiguous. This CDR3 comprises 14 residues. V gave up 2 bases and J gave up 0 bases, with 8 bases separating them. From germline, CDR1 is SGHRS and CDR2 YFSETQ. The CDR3 region is CASSFKVNQETQYF. CDR3 nucleotide sequence: TGCGCCAGCAGCTTTAAAGTCAACCAAGAGACCCAGTACTTC.

This clonotype was seen repeatedly, ten times or more. The chain couples TRBV11-2 to TRBJ2-1; the D gene is possibly TRBD2 (6 bases). The ends were cut back, 3 bases at V and 7 bases at J, with 22 bases in the middle. Germline V lookup: CDR1 SGHAT, CDR2 FQNNGV. The CDR3 extends over 17 amino acids. CDR3 residues: CASSFPAGTGVLNEQFF. CDR3 nucleotide sequence: TGTGCCAGCAGCTTCCCGGCCGGGACGGGGGTATTGAATGAGCAGTTCTTC.

This sequence joins TRBV27 and TRBJ2-3, with 11 bases aligning to TRBD2. The CDR3 extends over 18 amino acids. Per germline, CDR1 MNHEY and CDR2 SMNVEV (reference sequence). The junction had 14 bases not matched to a gene; V was cut back by 5 bases and J by 4 bases. In DNA, the CDR3 is TGTGCCAGCAGTCCCCAGGGTAGCGGGAGGGCCCTTTCAGATACGCAGTATTTT. It codes for CASSPQGSGRALSDTQYF.

This clonotype has a count of ten or more. V is TRBV2 and J is TRBJ2-1; 8 positions agree with TRBD1. From germline, CDR1 is SNHLY and CDR2 FYNNEI. With 5 bases clipped from V and 4 bases from J, the junction kept 13 bases outside the gene matches. The CDR3 contains 17 residues. This chain's CDR3 is CASSRTTGGTGYNEQFF. The CDR3 DNA sequence: TGTGCCAGCAGTCGTACCACCGGCGGGACAGGATACAATGAGCAGTTCTTC.

The rearrangement links TRBV7-2 to TRBJ1-2, with 7 bases aligning to TRBD1. With 3 bases clipped from V and 4 bases from J, the junction kept 5 bases outside the gene matches. Germline assignment: CDR1 SGHTA and CDR2 FQGNSA. The CDR3 is 14 amino acids. The CDR3 DNA follows: TGTGCCAGCAGCTTCGACAGGGATACCTATGGCTACACCTTC. Residues: CASSFDRDTYGYTF. Variable domain in full (rest from reference TRBV7-2 and TRBJ1-2): GAGVSQSPSNKVTEKGKDVELRCDPISGHTALYWYRQSLGQGLEFLIYFQGNSAPDKSGLPSDRFSAERTGGSVSTLTIQRTQQEDSAVYLCASSFDRDTYGYTFGSGTRLTVV.

Ten or more counts support this clonotype. V gene TRBV11-1 combines with J gene TRBJ1-2; D gene uncertain. CDR1 and CDR2 (germline): SGHAT, FQDESV (reference sequence). V lost 4 bases and J 5 bases, leaving 8 bases between the germline ends. The CDR3 has 12 amino acids. As DNA, the CDR3 is TGTGCCAGCAGCTCGGTGGGGTATGGCTACACCTTC. Residues: CASSSVGYGYTF.

A remark on this clonotype: With a much larger clone just one base away, this may be a read error. The rearrangement joins TRBV2 to TRBJ2-7; TRBD2 agrees at 7 bases. Germline lookup yields CDR1 SNHLY and CDR2 FYNNEI. CDR3 length: 13 residues. The CDR3 is CVSSEAAGSEQYF. Here the CDR3 DNA reads TGTGTCAGCAGTGAAGCAGCGGGGAGTGAGCAGTACTTC.

This clonotype was observed a handful of times. The chain has TRBV20-1 and TRBJ1-4; 7 nucleotides match TRBD1. This CDR3 is built from 15 residues. The ends lost 0 bases at V and 8 bases at J; junction bases unmatched: 9. Germline-derived CDR1 and CDR2 are DFQATT and SNEGSKA (reference sequence). The DNA for the CDR3 is TGCAGTGCTAGAGAATCGGGACAGTTGGGAGAAAAACTGTTTTTT. Protein: CSARESGQLGEKLFF.

This chain links TRBV14 with TRBJ1-4; unclear D gene. Germline assignment: CDR1 SGHDN and CDR2 FVKESK. The CDR3 consists of 12 residues. V was pared by 5 bases and J by 6 bases, with 7 bases between. The CDR3, as DNA: TGTGCCAGCAGCGCGGCGTATGAAAAACTGTTTTTT. Amino acids: CASSAAYEKLFF.

The table lists this clonotype with many counts. V is TRBV10-2 and J is TRBJ2-3, with a possible D match to TRBD2 (6 bases). The CDR3 sequence is 15 residues long. CDR1 and CDR2 from the germline V gene are WSHSY and SAAADI. V was trimmed by 6 bases and J by 1 base, leaving 14 bases between them. Written as DNA, the CDR3 is TGCGCCAGCAGGGAGGGAGCGTTGGGCACAGATACGCAGTATTTT. It codes for CASREGALGTDTQYF.

The rearrangement uses TRBV2 and TRBJ2-7, with TRBD1 matching 10 bases. The V gene's germline CDR1 is SNHLY and CDR2 FYNNEI. The V segment lost 4 bases and the J segment 1 base; nucleotides outside the gene matches: 10. CDR3 length equals 17 residues. The CDR3 region is CASSGAGTGDPSYEQYV. CDR3 in DNA: TGTGCCAGCAGTGGTGCCGGGACAGGGGACCCGTCCTACGAGCAGTACGTC.

This clonotype was seen ten or more times. The genes are TRBV19 and TRBJ2-7, with TRBD1 matching 8 bases. Germline loops: CDR1 LNHDA, CDR2 SQIVND (reference sequence). After removal of 4 bases from V and 3 bases from J, the junction contained 11 bases not matched to a gene. The CDR3 runs to 16 residues. The CDR3 nucleotides read TGTGCCAGTAGTAGGGACAGGAGCTTTTCTTTCTACGAGCAGTACTTC. Protein product: CASSRDRSFSFYEQYF.

CDR3 sequence: CASSPTLGEQYV. CDR3 nucleotide sequence: TGTGCCAGCAGTCCAACCCTCGGGGAGCAGTACGTC. The chain carries TRBV12-3 or TRBV12-4 and TRBJ2-7; D is unresolved. The CDR3 has 12 amino acids. V was trimmed by 5 bases and J by 7 bases, leaving 12 bases between them.

The chain recombines TRBV19 with TRBJ2-1, with 8 bases aligning to TRBD1. This CDR3 is 15 amino acids long. V lost 3 bases to trimming and J lost 0 bases; unmatched junction nucleotides: 1. Per the germline V gene, CDR1 is LNHDA and CDR2 is SQIVND (reference sequence). In DNA, the CDR3 is TGTGCCAGTAGTATGGACAGGGACTCCTACAATGAGCAGTTCTTC. It translates to CASSMDRDSYNEQFF.

This sequence joins TRBV10-3 and TRBJ2-3; D is ambiguous. The CDR3 runs to 13 residues. Per germline, CDR1 ENHRY and CDR2 SYGVKD. The V and J ends lost 0 bases and 3 bases respectively, with 4 bases between them. The CDR3: CAISESRTDTQYF. The CDR3 DNA reads TGTGCCATCAGTGAGTCGAGAACAGATACGCAGTATTTT.

There are many counts of this clonotype. CDR3 region: CASSLWGGQTNTEAFF. CDR3 nucleotides: TGTGCCAGCAGTTTATGGGGGGGACAGACAAACACTGAAGCTTTCTTT. The chain employs TRBV27 and TRBJ1-1; TRBD1 matches 7 bases. The CDR3 covers 16 residues. V was clipped by 1 base and J by 2 bases; unmatched bases: 7. Germline V lookup: CDR1 MNHEY, CDR2 SMNVEV (reference sequence).

This clonotype was detected many times. The V call is TRBV5-4, the J call TRBJ1-2; D gene unclear. Trimming removed 2 bases from V and 4 bases from J, with 15 bases in between. This CDR3 comprises 15 residues. Germline V CDR1 and CDR2: SGHNT, YYREEE (reference sequence). The CDR3 loop reads CASSLGATEFYGYTF. Written as DNA, the CDR3 is TGTGCCAGCAGCTTAGGTGCCACAGAATTCTATGGCTACACCTTC.

This clonotype was seen ten or more times. The genes are TRBV20-1 and TRBJ2-1; TRBD1 or TRBD2 may be the D gene (5 bases each). This CDR3 contains 15 residues. Germline CDR1 is DFQATT and CDR2 is SNEGSKA (reference sequence). Trimming removed 6 bases at V and 6 bases at J, with 21 bases between. This CDR3 is CSASSPGQGLNEQFF. The CDR3 region has the DNA TGCAGTGCCTCCTCCCCGGGGCAAGGTCTCAATGAGCAGTTCTTC.

V usage is TRBV7-9 and J usage is TRBJ2-3; 14 nucleotides agree with TRBD2. The CDR3 has 17 residues. Germline loops: CDR1 SEHNR, CDR2 FQNEAQ (reference sequence). V was pared by 5 bases and J by 6 bases, with 10 bases of the junction left unmatched. The DNA for the CDR3 is TGTGCCAGCAGCCCGACCGGGACTAGCGGGAGAAAGGATACGCAGTATTTT. It specifies CASSPTGTSGRKDTQYF.

This clonotype was detected a few times. V usage is TRBV7-3 and J usage is TRBJ2-1; the match to TRBD1 covers 7 bases. After removal of 3 bases from V and 2 bases from J, the junction contained 4 bases not matched to a gene. CDR1 is SGHTA, CDR2 FQGTGA, per germline. The CDR3 contains 15 residues. The CDR3 loop reads CASSFDRAAYNEQFF. The CDR3 nucleotides read TGTGCCAGCAGCTTCGACAGGGCCGCCTACAATGAGCAGTTCTTC.

This clonotype has at least ten counts. The J gene is TRBJ2-3, the V gene TRBV9, with D possibly being TRBD2 (5 bases). Trimming removed 3 bases from V and 3 bases from J, with 11 bases in between. This CDR3 is 14 amino acids long. Germline V gene sequence: CDR1 SGDLS, CDR2 YYNGEE. The CDR3 coding sequence is TGTGCCAGCAGCGCCTCCCCGGGGACAGATACGCAGTATTTT. Encoded protein: CASSASPGTDTQYF.

In this sample, this clonotype turned up many times. V usage is TRBV28 and J usage is TRBJ2-4; 11 nucleotides align to TRBD2. The CDR3 loop spans 18 amino acids. Looked up from germline, CDR1 is MDHEN and CDR2 is SYDVKM. J gave up 1 base and V 6 bases, and 11 bases lay outside the gene matches. The CDR3 protein is CASSQLAGGEFAKNIQYF. The CDR3 DNA reads as TGTGCCAGCAGCCAATTAGCGGGAGGGGAGTTCGCCAAAAACATTCAGTACTTC.

This clonotype was counted between two and nine times. The chain links TRBV7-3 to TRBJ2-2; 7 bases agree with TRBD2. Germline CDR1 and CDR2: SGHTA and FQGTGA. The CDR3 contains 16 residues. With V trimmed by 6 bases and J by 4 bases, 11 bases remained unmatched. The chain's CDR3 is CASSSAGGGVTGELFF. DNA of the CDR3: TGTGCCAGCAGTTCCGCTGGGGGAGGGGTCACCGGGGAGCTGTTTTTT.

This clonotype was picked up many times. The rearrangement links TRBV19 to TRBJ1-5; D uncertain. Trimming pared 5 bases from V and 5 bases from J, leaving 7 bases between. Germline loops: CDR1 LNHDA, CDR2 SQIVND (reference sequence). The CDR3 extends over 12 amino acids. The CDR3, as DNA: TGTGCCAGTAGTTGGTCTTATCAGCCCCAGCATTTT. Protein sequence: CASSWSYQPQHF.